This T cell receptor beta chain stems from a study of blood T cell repertoires in COVID-19. Study information: Some COVID-19 samples were acute and others convalescent; all came from the United States, Italy and Spain. Sources were T cells, B-cell-depleted T cells, or PBMCs; the material itself was cDNA or gDNA.

Original processing notes: Reference gene primer amplification gave estimated nucleated cell counts. TCRdb's table, derived via immunoSEQ multiplex PCR, lists solely in-frame clones and lacks some. Clonal size and the V and J genes are those of that table, whereas D and trimming came from the DNA. This table holds some 300,000 clones, roughly 90% found once. The receptor's source is a woman in her 30s with COVID-19, enrolled during active disease. Specimen: peripheral blood.

The CDR3 reads CASSLNGLEGTEAFF. The DNA of the CDR3 is TGCGCCAGCAGCTTGAACGGGTTAGAGGGTACTGAAGCTTTCTTT. This chain uses TRBV5-1 with TRBJ1-1; D remains unclear. This CDR3 is built from 15 residues. Per the germline V gene, CDR1 is SGHRS and CDR2 is YFSETQ. V was pared by 1 base and J by 5 bases, with 15 bases between.